Listed below are T cell receptor beta chains from one sample, sequenced in a study of cytomegalovirus exposure and HLA in healthy donors. The protocol was immunoSEQ multiplex PCR, while the TCRdb copy is restricted to in-frame clones and leaves out a portion. This table holds over 95,000 clones, around 80% found once. The sample consisted of PBMCs. The receptor source for this set is a female donor in good health and CMV-seronegative. The CDR3 runs from the conserved cysteine through the conserved F or W. The D gene is left open where the match is weak. Clone size appears in some rows only: once, few, many, or a class for an expanded clone.

>TRBV18|TRBD2|TRBJ2-1|once
TGTGCCAGCTCACCAGGCCAGCGGGGGAATGAGCAGTTCTTC
CASSPGQRGNEQFF
>TRBV27|.|TRBJ2-1|.
TGTGCCAGCAGTACCCCGGGGTTGTACAATGAGCAGTTCTTC
CASSTPGLYNEQFF
>TRBV7-2|.|TRBJ1-6|.
TGTGCCAGCAGCGTGACAGTAGCCGATAATTCACCCCTCCACTTT
CASSVTVADNSPLHF
>TRBV6-5|TRBD2|TRBJ2-3|.
TGTGCCAGCGGGCGGGGGGCAGATACGCAGTATTTT
CASGRGADTQYF
>TRBV9|.|TRBJ1-3|.
TGTGCCAGCAGCGTCAGGGAGGCCGCCGACTCTGGAAACACCATATATTTT
CASSVREAADSGNTIYF
>TRBV15|TRBD2|TRBJ2-4|.
TGTGCCACCAGCAGGGGACTAGCGGGGGCCGAAAAGTACTTC
CATSRGLAGAEKYF
>TRBV9|.|TRBJ1-1|few
TGTGCCAGCAGCATCGGGGACTTT
CASSIGDF
>TRBV7-9|TRBD1|TRBJ2-6|.
TGTGCCAGCAGCTTAGCGTTGCAGGGGGCCGGGGCCAACGTCCTGACTTTC
CASSLALQGAGANVLTF
>TRBV30|TRBD1|TRBJ1-2|.
TGTGCCTGGTGGACACAGGGGGCGCGAGGCTACACCTTC
CAWWTQGARGYTF
>TRBV9|.|TRBJ1-1|.
TGTGCCAGCAGCTTCGGACAAGAGGGTGGGGAACTCAAGGGCGATCGGTCGGGGGACACTGAAGCTTTCTTT
CASSFGQEGGELKGDRSGDTEAFF
>TRBV10-3|.|TRBJ2-3|.
TGTGCCATCAGGGAGCCCGTGACTAGCACAGATACGCAGTATTTT
CAIREPVTSTDTQYF
>TRBV25-1|TRBD1|TRBJ2-7|.
TGTGCCAGCAGTGTTGGGACAGGCTACCAGTACTTC
CASSVGTGYQYF
>TRBV7-9|.|TRBJ2-7|few
TGTGCCAGCAGCCTGAATAGCTACGAGCAGTACTTC
CASSLNSYEQYF
>TRBV5-6|.|TRBJ2-7|few
TGTGCCAGCGGATCAGCGTCTTACGAGCAGTACTTC
CASGSASYEQYF
>TRBV6-1|TRBD1|TRBJ1-6|.
TGTGCCAGCAAAGCCGGGACAGGCCCCTCACCCCTCCACTTT
CASKAGTGPSPLHF
>TRBV4-1|TRBD2|TRBJ2-3|.
TGCGCCAGCAGCCAAGATATTCGGCGGGGGGGCTTCACGCAGTATTTT
CASSQDIRRGGFTQYF
>TRBV4-1|.|TRBJ1-2|.
TGCGCCAGCAGCCAAACCGGGTTCAGCTATGGCTACACCTTC
CASSQTGFSYGYTF
>TRBV2|.|TRBJ2-5|.
TGTGCCAGCGTGGCACGGAGGCAAGAGACCCAGTACTTC
CASVARRQETQYF